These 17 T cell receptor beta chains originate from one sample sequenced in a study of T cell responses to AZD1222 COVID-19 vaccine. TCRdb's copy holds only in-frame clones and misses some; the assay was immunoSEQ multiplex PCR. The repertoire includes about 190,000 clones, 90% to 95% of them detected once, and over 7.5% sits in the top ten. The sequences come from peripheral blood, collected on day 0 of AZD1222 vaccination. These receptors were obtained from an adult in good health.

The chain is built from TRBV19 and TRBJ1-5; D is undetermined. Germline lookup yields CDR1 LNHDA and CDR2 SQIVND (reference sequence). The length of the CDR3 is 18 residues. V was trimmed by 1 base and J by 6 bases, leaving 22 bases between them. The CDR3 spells CASSIVTSGQRRGQPQHF. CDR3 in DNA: TGTGCCAGTAGTATAGTGACCTCGGGCCAAAGGCGAGGTCAGCCCCAGCATTTT.

The CDR3 loop is CASSRTGDYMNTEAFF. The CDR3 DNA is TGTGCCAGCAGTAGAACAGGGGACTATATGAACACTGAAGCTTTCTTT. This rearrangement joins TRBV28 to TRBJ1-1, with TRBD1 matching over 7 bases. The CDR3 sequence is 16 residues long. Looked up from germline, CDR1 is MDHEN and CDR2 is SYDVKM. Losses at the gene ends were 5 bases for V and 0 bases for J; bases not matched to a gene: 9.

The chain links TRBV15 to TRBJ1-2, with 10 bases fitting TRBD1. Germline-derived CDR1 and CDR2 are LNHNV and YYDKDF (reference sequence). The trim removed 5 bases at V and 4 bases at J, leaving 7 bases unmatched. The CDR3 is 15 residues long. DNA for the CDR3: TGTGCCACCAGCGTTGACAGGGGGCTTTCCTATGGCTACACCTTC. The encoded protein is CATSVDRGLSYGYTF.

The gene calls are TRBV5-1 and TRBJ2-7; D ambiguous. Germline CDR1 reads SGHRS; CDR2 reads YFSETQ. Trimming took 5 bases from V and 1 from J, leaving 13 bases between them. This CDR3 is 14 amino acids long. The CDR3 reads CASRPDGQSYEQYF. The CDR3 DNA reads TGCGCCAGCAGACCGGACGGTCAGTCCTACGAGCAGTACTTC.

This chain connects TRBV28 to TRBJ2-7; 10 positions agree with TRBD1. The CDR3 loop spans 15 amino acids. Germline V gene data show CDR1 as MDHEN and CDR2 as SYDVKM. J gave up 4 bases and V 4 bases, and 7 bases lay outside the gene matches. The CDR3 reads CASSYGGTGAYEQYF. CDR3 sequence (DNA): TGTGCCAGCAGTTATGGCGGGACAGGGGCGTACGAGCAGTACTTC.

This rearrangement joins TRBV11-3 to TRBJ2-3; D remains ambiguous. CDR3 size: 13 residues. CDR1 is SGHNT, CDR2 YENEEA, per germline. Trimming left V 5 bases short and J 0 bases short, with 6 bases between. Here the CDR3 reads CASSNLSTDTQYF. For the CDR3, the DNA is TGTGCCAGCAGCAACCTTAGCACAGATACGCAGTATTTT.

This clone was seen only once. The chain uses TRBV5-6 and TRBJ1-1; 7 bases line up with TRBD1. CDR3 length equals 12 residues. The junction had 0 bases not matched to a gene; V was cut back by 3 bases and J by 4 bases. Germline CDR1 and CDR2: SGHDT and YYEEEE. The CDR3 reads CASSWTGTEAFF. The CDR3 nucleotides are TGTGCCAGCAGCTGGACAGGCACTGAAGCTTTCTTT.

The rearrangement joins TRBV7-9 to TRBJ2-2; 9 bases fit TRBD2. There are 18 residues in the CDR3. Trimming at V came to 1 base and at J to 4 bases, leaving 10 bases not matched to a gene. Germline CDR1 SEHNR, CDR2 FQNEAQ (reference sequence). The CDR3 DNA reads TGTGCCAGCAGCTTAGAGGTCGGACTAGCGTACACCACCGGGGAGCTGTTTTTT. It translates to CASSLEVGLAYTTGELFF.

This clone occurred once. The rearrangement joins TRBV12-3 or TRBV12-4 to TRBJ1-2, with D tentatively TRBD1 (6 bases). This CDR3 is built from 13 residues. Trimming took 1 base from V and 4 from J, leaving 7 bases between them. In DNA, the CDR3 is TGTGCCAGCAGTTTAGAGGACAGCTATGGCTACACCTTC. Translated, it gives CASSLEDSYGYTF.

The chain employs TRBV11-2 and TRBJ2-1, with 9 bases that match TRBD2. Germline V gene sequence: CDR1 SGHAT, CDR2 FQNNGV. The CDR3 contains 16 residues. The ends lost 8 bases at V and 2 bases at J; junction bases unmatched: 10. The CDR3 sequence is CASGVTSGSTYNEQFF. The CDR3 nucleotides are TGTGCCAGCGGCGTGACTAGCGGTTCGACCTACAATGAGCAGTTCTTC.

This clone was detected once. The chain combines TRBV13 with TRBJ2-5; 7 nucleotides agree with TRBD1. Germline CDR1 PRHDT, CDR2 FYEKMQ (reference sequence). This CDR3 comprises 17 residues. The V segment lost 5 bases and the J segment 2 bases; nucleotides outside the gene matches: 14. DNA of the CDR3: TGTGCCAGCAGCCAAGTGACAGGGCTACGCCGTCAAGAGACCCAGTACTTC. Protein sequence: CASSQVTGLRRQETQYF. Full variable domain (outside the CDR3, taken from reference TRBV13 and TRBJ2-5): AAGVIQSPRHLIKEKRETATLKCYPIPRHDTVYWYQQGPGQDPQFLISFYEKMQSDKGSIPDRFSAQQFSDYHSELNMSSLELGDSALYFCASSQVTGLRRQETQYFGPGTRLLVL.

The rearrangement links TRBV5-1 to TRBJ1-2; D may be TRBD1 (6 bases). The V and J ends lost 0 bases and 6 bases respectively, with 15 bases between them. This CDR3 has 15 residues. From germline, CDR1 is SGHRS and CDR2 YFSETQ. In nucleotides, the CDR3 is TGCGCCAGCAGCTTGGGGACAGATATTAGGGATGGCTACACCTTC. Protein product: CASSLGTDIRDGYTF.

This CDR3 is CSVEDLPSSGNTIYF. The CDR3 nucleotides are TGCAGCGTTGAAGATCTTCCTAGCTCTGGAAACACCATATATTTT. V usage is TRBV29-1 and J usage is TRBJ1-3, with D hard to call. This CDR3 has 15 amino acids. Trimming stripped 0 bases from V and 0 bases from J, with 9 bases between. Germline V gene lookup returns CDR1 SQVTM and CDR2 ANQGSEA. Together with reference TRBV29-1 and TRBJ1-3, the CDR3 gives the full variable domain: SAVISQKPSRDICQRGTSLTIQCQVDSQVTMMFWYRQQPGQSLTLIATANQGSEATYESGFVIDKFPISRPNLTFSTLTVSNMSPEDSSIYLCSVEDLPSSGNTIYFGEGSWLTVV.

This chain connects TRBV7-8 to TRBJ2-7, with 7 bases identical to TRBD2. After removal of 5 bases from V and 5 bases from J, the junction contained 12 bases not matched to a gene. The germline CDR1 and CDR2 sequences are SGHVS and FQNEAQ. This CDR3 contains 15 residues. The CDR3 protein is CASSPWFPAGNEQYF. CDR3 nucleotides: TGTGCCAGCAGCCCATGGTTTCCAGCGGGAAACGAGCAGTACTTC.

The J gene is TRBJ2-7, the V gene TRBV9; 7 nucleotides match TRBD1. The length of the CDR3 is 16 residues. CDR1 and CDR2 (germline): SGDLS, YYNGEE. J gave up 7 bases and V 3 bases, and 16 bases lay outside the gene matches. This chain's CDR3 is CASSADGQDQVREQYF. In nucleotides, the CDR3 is TGTGCCAGCAGCGCCGACGGACAGGACCAAGTGAGGGAGCAGTACTTC.

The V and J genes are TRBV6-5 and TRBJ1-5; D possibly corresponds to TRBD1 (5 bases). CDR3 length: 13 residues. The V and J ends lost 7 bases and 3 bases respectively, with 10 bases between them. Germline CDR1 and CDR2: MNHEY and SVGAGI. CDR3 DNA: TGTGCCAGCACCTGGGGGAACAATCAGCCCCAGCATTTT. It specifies CASTWGNNQPQHF.

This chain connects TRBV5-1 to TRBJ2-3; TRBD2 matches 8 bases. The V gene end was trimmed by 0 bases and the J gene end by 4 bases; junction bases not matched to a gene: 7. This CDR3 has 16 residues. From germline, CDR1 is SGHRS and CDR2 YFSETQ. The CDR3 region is CASSLAGGAFADTQYF. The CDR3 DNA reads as TGCGCCAGCAGCTTGGCCGGGGGGGCCTTCGCAGATACGCAGTATTTT.